This T cell receptor beta chain was recovered during a study of blood T cell repertoires in COVID-19. Study context: COVID-19 samples, acute and convalescent, were from the United States, Italy and Spain. In each case, the material was cDNA or gDNA derived from T cells, B-cell-depleted T cells, or PBMCs.

This CDR3 comprises 15 residues. The germline V gene encodes CDR1 SNHLY and CDR2 FYNNEI. V lost 1 base and J lost 7; bases outside the gene matches: 6. In the study's own analysis: Estimated nucleated cell counts came from reference gene primer amplification. Here immunoSEQ multiplex PCR was the method, and the copy in TCRdb shows in-frame clones only, minus some. Clone size and V and J calls were adopted from that table, with D and trimming inferred from the DNA. The sample includes around 300,000 clones, about nine tenths of them seen just once. This clone was seen repeatedly, ten times or more. The sequencing input was peripheral blood. This TCR derives from a man aged 18 to 35 with active or convalescent COVID-19. This chain uses TRBV2 with TRBJ1-4; 7 nucleotides line up with TRBD1. CDR3 in amino acids: CASSEVTGFGEKLFF. For the CDR3, the DNA is TGTGCCAGCAGTGAAGTGACAGGGTTCGGTGAAAAACTGTTTTTT. The variable domain in full, completed from reference TRBV2 and TRBJ1-4, reads EPEVTQTPSHQVTQMGQEVILRCVPISNHLYFYWYRQILGQKVEFLVSFYNNEISEKSEIFDDQFSVERPDGSNFTLKIRSTKLEDSAMYFCASSEVTGFGEKLFFGSGTQLSVL.